This TCR beta chain was captured by sequencing in a study of blood T cell repertoires in COVID-19. Overall study: Nucleic acid was either cDNA or gDNA, and it came from T cells, B-cell-depleted T cells, or PBMCs.

Participants, about 18 to 90 years old, spanned fewer than 25 US areas. Cohorts were based on clinical histories the participants reported. Germline V gene sequence: CDR1 MNHEY, CDR2 SMNVEV (reference sequence). V lost 9 bases and J lost 5; bases outside the gene matches: 21. This CDR3 has 17 residues. Clones were read by immunoSEQ multiplex PCR, and TCRdb kept only the in-frame ones, dropping some. The sample lists 180,000 or so clones; roughly 90% were seen once. The chain links TRBV27 to TRBJ1-2, with 7 nucleotides matching TRBD1. The sequenced sample consisted of PBMCs or T cells enriched from blood (not recorded which). This clonotype originated in a human donor with acute COVID-19. The donor label of this sample is uncertain. The DNA of the CDR3 is TGTGCCAGAACACCGGGACAGTTTCCCTATTGGTGGTATGGCTACACCTTC. As protein: CARTPGQFPYWWYGYTF.